These 15 T cell receptor beta chains were all obtained from the same sample, sequenced in a study of CD8+ T cells in alopecia areata. Extracted from the samples, RNA was reverse transcribed into cDNA to serve as the sequencing template. Data came from immunoSEQ multiplex PCR; TCRdb stores just in-frame clones and leaves some out. The data contain some 170,000 clones, less than 75% of them singletons. Material: CD8+ T cells sorted from blood, obtained at week 0. The receptors originated from a human donor with alopecia areata.

The CDR3 protein is CASSLERTPNYGYTF. The CDR3 DNA follows: TGTGCCAGCAGCTTAGAAAGGACCCCTAACTATGGCTACACCTTC. The chain carries TRBV7-2 and TRBJ1-2, with D uncertain. Trimming removed 1 base from V and 0 bases from J, with 9 bases in between. The CDR3 is 15 amino acids. Looked up from germline, CDR1 is SGHTA and CDR2 is FQGNSA. The whole variable domain, filled in from reference TRBV7-2 and TRBJ1-2, reads GAGVSQSPSNKVTEKGKDVELRCDPISGHTALYWYRQSLGQGLEFLIYFQGNSAPDKSGLPSDRFSAERTGGSVSTLTIQRTQQEDSAVYLCASSLERTPNYGYTFGSGTRLTVV.

V is TRBV5-1 and J is TRBJ1-2, with a weak D call TRBD1 (5 bases). The V end lost 4 bases, the J end lost 7 bases, and 17 bases lay between the germline ends. The germline gives CDR1 SGHRS, CDR2 YFSETQ. This CDR3 is 14 amino acids long. Here the CDR3 DNA reads TGCGCCAGCAGCCCCTGGGAAAGGGGAGGTGGCTACACCTTC. It specifies CASSPWERGGGYTF.

This clone was counted only a few times. The J gene is TRBJ2-7, the V gene TRBV29-1; 8 bases fit TRBD1. Germline CDR1 and CDR2: SQVTM and ANQGSEA. The CDR3 extends over 15 amino acids. Trimming cost V 1 base and J 1 base; bases outside gene matches: 6. CDR3 sequence reads: CSVEGRTGPSYEQYF. The CDR3 DNA reads TGCAGCGTTGAAGGCCGGACAGGGCCATCCTACGAGCAGTACTTC.

This clone was detected only once. The chain uses TRBV4-1 and TRBJ2-7; 7 bases are a match to TRBD2. This CDR3 contains 13 residues. The V segment lost 3 bases and the J segment 5 bases; nucleotides outside the gene matches: 4. Germline lookup yields CDR1 MGHRA and CDR2 YSYEKL. CDR3 bases: TGCGCCAGCAGCCACCTAACTAGCGACGAGCAGTACTTC. Translated, it gives CASSHLTSDEQYF.

The sample holds a few counts of this clone. The chain has TRBV4-1 and TRBJ2-5; D may be TRBD1 or TRBD2 (5 bases each). From germline, CDR1 is MGHRA and CDR2 YSYEKL. The CDR3 is 14 residues long. V dropped 0 bases and J dropped 3 bases, with 8 bases sitting between them. The CDR3: CASSQDRGEETQYF. CDR3 sequence (DNA): TGCGCCAGCAGCCAAGATCGAGGGGAAGAGACCCAGTACTTC.

The gene calls are TRBV6-5 and TRBJ2-7; D is possibly TRBD1 (6 bases). Trimming took off 3 bases at V and 3 bases at J, with 15 bases between the two ends. CDR1 MNHEY and CDR2 SVGAGI come from the germline V gene. The CDR3 runs 15 residues. For the CDR3, the DNA is TGTGCCAGCAGTTATGCGATGGGGGCCGTCTACGAGCAGTACTTC. It specifies CASSYAMGAVYEQYF.

CDR3 amino acids: CASSDTGFEQYF. CDR3 DNA sequence: TGTGCCAGCAGTGATACAGGTTTCGAGCAGTACTTC. The chain uses TRBV2 and TRBJ2-7; tentatively, D is TRBD1 (5 bases). Trimming cost V 3 bases and J 6 bases, with 9 bases left between them. CDR1 SNHLY and CDR2 FYNNEI come from the germline V gene. CDR3 length: 12 residues. The variable domain in full, with the rest retrieved from reference TRBV2 and TRBJ2-7, is EPEVTQTPSHQVTQMGQEVILRCVPISNHLYFYWYRQILGQKVEFLVSFYNNEISEKSEIFDDQFSVERPDGSNFTLKIRSTKLEDSAMYFCASSDTGFEQYFGPGTRLTVT.

This chain uses TRBV7-8 with TRBJ2-3; 7 bases line up with TRBD1. This CDR3 region has 16 residues. CDR1 and CDR2 from the germline V gene are SGHVS and FQNEAQ. The J segment lost 2 bases and the V segment lost 2 bases, leaving 7 bases of the junction unmatched. The CDR3 nucleotides read TGTGCCAGCAGCTTACCCCGACAGGGCTTCACAGATACGCAGTATTTT. Translation gives CASSLPRQGFTDTQYF.

V is TRBV20-1 and J is TRBJ2-1; D is unresolved. The V end lost 5 bases, the J end lost 5 bases, and 7 bases lay between the germline ends. CDR1 is DFQATT, CDR2 SNEGSKA, per germline (reference sequence). The CDR3 covers 11 residues. CDR3 loop: CSAAMNNEQFF. CDR3 nucleotide sequence: TGCAGTGCTGCAATGAACAATGAGCAGTTCTTC.

The chain couples TRBV15 to TRBJ1-6; TRBD1 might be the D (5 bases). CDR3 length: 16 amino acids. The germline V gene encodes CDR1 LNHNV and CDR2 YYDKDF (reference sequence). Trimming stripped 4 bases from V and 14 bases from J, with 24 bases between. CDR3 in DNA: TGTGCCACCAGCAAAATCGGGGAAGCTAGGGGCGACACCCTCCACTTT. Residues: CATSKIGEARGDTLHF.

V and J are TRBV4-1 and TRBJ1-5; D is possibly TRBD1 (6 bases). Germline CDR1 is MGHRA and CDR2 is YSYEKL. The CDR3 consists of 15 residues. V lost 3 bases and J 1 base, leaving 10 bases between the germline ends. DNA of the CDR3: TGCGCCAGCAGCCACTCAGGGGAAAGCAATCAGCCCCAGCATTTT. Translated: CASSHSGESNQPQHF.

The chain couples TRBV27 to TRBJ2-7, with 7 nucleotides matching TRBD1. V dropped 6 bases and J dropped 2; count of bases not matched to a gene: 4. The germline gives CDR1 MNHEY, CDR2 SMNVEV (reference sequence). The CDR3 covers 13 residues. The CDR3 DNA reads TGTGCCAGCAGGGGACAGCCTACCTACGAGCAGTACTTC. It encodes CASRGQPTYEQYF.

V and J are TRBV9 and TRBJ2-1; TRBD1 matches at 11 bases. Trimming took 3 bases from V and 6 from J; bases not matched to a gene: 8. This CDR3 comprises 16 residues. CDR1 is SGDLS and CDR2 is YYNGEE in the germline V gene. The CDR3 protein is CASSGPGQGASNEQFF. In DNA, the CDR3 is TGTGCCAGCAGCGGTCCCGGACAGGGGGCGAGCAATGAGCAGTTCTTC.

This chain joins TRBV27 and TRBJ1-2; D remains ambiguous. In germline, CDR1 is MNHEY, CDR2 SMNVEV (reference sequence). The CDR3 extends over 13 amino acids. V dropped 0 bases and J dropped 7 bases, with 9 bases sitting between them. The CDR3 nucleotides read TGTGCCAGCAGTTTATCGATTGGGCTTGGCTACACCTTC. It codes for CASSLSIGLGYTF.

This clone was seen only a few times. The CDR3 DNA sequence: TGCGCCAGCAGCCAAGGGGGTCTAATCTCGAACACCGGGGAGCTGTTTTTT. It encodes CASSQGGLISNTGELFF. The rearrangement uses TRBV4-1 and TRBJ2-2, with D unresolved. Trimming stripped 1 base from V and 0 bases from J, with 12 bases between. CDR3 size: 17 residues. Germline CDR1 MGHRA, CDR2 YSYEKL.